The subject of this entry is one T cell receptor beta chain. The antigen it recognizes is unknown. HCMV serostatus was determined by detecting HCMV-specific IgG in serum with a commercial ELISA kit. Ficoll density gradient centrifugation was used to isolate peripheral blood mononuclear cells from blood. The data stem from a study of T cells expressing NK-cell markers (dated by TCRdb to the early 2020s). As for the study more broadly: In sorted CD3+CD56+NKG2C+, CD3+CD56+NKG2C- and CD3+CD56-NKG2C+ T-cell subsets from roughly 8 donors, TCR beta-chain repertoires were profiled. Of the eight sequenced donors, seven were found to be HCMV-seropositive and one was found to be HCMV-seronegative. All eight donors whose samples were sequenced were randomly selected healthy volunteers, three of them men and five women. Illumina HiSeq 2000/2500, MiSeq or NextSeq was used to sequence libraries as 2 x 150 bp reads. Study-level results and caveats: Those dominant clonotypes were again the most abundant among CD3+CD56-NKG2C+ cells in a few donors, at about 28.3-60.1%. For roughly six donors, the dominant CD3+CD56+NKG2C+ clonotypes were among the top 10 CD8+ clonotypes and accounted for about 1.0-7.0% of CD8+ T cells. It remained unclear whether the expanded NKG2C-expressing T cell clones were specific for HCMV antigens.

From a lookup of the germline V gene, CDR1 and CDR2 are SGHVS and FNYEAQ. The CDR3 covers 15 residues, taking in both the cysteine and the phenylalanine. No DNA is given. Sequenced using an Illumina HiSeq 2000. TCR beta cDNA libraries were made by 5'RACE template switching that added a universal primer site and unique molecular identifiers. cDNA synthesis was primed from the TCR beta constant segment, followed by two successive PCR amplification steps. On the authors' methods: Reads were demultiplexed and grouped by UMI with MIGEC, and clonotypes were assembled and quantified with MiTCR. Only TCR cDNA sequences supported by at least two reads were kept to exclude erroneous sequences. The tcR package was used for downstream repertoire analysis, and clonotypes were matched across fractions by CDR3 nucleotide sequence plus V segment. Antigen specificity was annotated against VDJdb with VDJmatch, allowing one amino acid substitution in CDR3. TCRdb reprocessed the reads, and each CDR3 protein sequence is entered once, without DNA. TCRdb, not the authors, supplied the V and J calls. This specimen's table enumerates some 150,000 distinct CDR3 sequences. Of the sample, roughly a third falls within the top ten clones.

This TCR was recovered from a woman aged 45-65 years in good health. Donor details come from another sample of the same person, matched by shared clones. Recombination connected TRBV7-6 to TRBJ1-1; TCRdb indicates TRBD1, and absent DNA this call remains unverified. Sequenced: blood T cells: a sorted CD56 or NKG2C T cell subset, CD4+ or CD8+ T cells, or bulk PBMC T cells (not recorded which). CDR3 loop: CASSLKTGRNTEAFF.